This passage covers 7 T cell receptor beta chains from one sample sequenced in a study of blood T cell repertoires in COVID-19. TCRdb's copy holds only in-frame clones and misses some; the assay was immunoSEQ multiplex PCR. This sample yields fewer than 250,000 clones, of which about 88% are seen a single time; 0.98% belongs to the top ten. The sample consisted of peripheral blood. The receptors originated from a middle-aged man with acute or convalescent COVID-19.

This chain uses TRBV3-1 (or the pseudogene TRBV3-2) with TRBJ2-2; 9 nucleotides match TRBD2. This CDR3 has 15 residues. J gave up 1 base and V 4 bases, and 1 base lay outside the gene matches. Germline CDR1 LGHDT, CDR2 YNNKEL (reference sequence). The CDR3 coding sequence is TGTGCCAGCAGCCGCGGGGGGGTGAACACCGGGGAGCTGTTTTTT. Its translation: CASSRGGVNTGELFF.

The V and J genes are TRBV6-2 or TRBV6-3 and TRBJ2-2; D might be TRBD2 (7 bases). This CDR3 is 14 amino acids long. With 5 bases removed from V and 6 bases from J, the gap between germline ends came to 13 bases. Germline V gene data show CDR1 as MNHEY and CDR2 as SVGEGT. For the CDR3, the DNA is TGTGCCAGCAGTCGAGGGGGGGAATCCGGGGAGCTGTTTTTT. It translates to CASSRGGESGELFF.

This chain uses TRBV7-9 with TRBJ1-5, with 9 bases that match TRBD1. Looked up from germline, CDR1 is SEHNR and CDR2 is FQNEAQ (reference sequence). V lost 4 bases, J lost 9 bases, and 10 bases stayed unmatched. The CDR3 sequence is 15 residues long. The DNA of the CDR3 is TGTGCCAGCAGCTCTAACCGGGACAGGGTAGGGCCCCAGCATTTT. Protein sequence: CASSSNRDRVGPQHF.

The gene calls are TRBV7-8 and TRBJ1-3, with D hard to call. Trimming stripped 5 bases from V and 0 bases from J, with 8 bases between. This CDR3 has 14 amino acids. CDR1 and CDR2 from the germline V gene are SGHVS and FQNEAQ. The CDR3 region has the DNA TGTGCCAGCAGCGCCGAGCTCTCTGGAAACACCATATATTTT. As protein: CASSAELSGNTIYF.

The chain has TRBV14 and TRBJ1-1; D remains unclear. Trimming left V 3 bases short and J 4 bases short, with 18 bases between. The germline V gene encodes CDR1 SGHDN and CDR2 FVKESK. This CDR3 is 16 amino acids long. The CDR3: CASSQVYAWPPTEAFF. The CDR3 bases are TGTGCCAGCAGCCAGGTATATGCCTGGCCCCCCACTGAAGCTTTCTTT.

The V and J genes are TRBV11-2 and TRBJ2-7, with 10 bases fitting TRBD1. V shed 5 bases and J 3 bases; nucleotides not matched to a gene: 4. The CDR3 loop spans 14 amino acids. From germline, CDR1 is SGHAT and CDR2 FQNNGV. CDR3 loop: CASSRGTGVYEQYF. The CDR3 DNA follows: TGTGCCAGCAGCCGCGGGACAGGGGTCTACGAGCAGTACTTC.

V and J are TRBV28 and TRBJ1-4, with 7 nucleotides matching TRBD1. Germline V gives CDR1 MDHEN, CDR2 SYDVKM. V was pared by 8 bases and J by 4 bases, with 4 bases of the junction left unmatched. The CDR3 runs to 13 residues. Here the CDR3 reads CASQTGNNEKLFF. The CDR3 region has the DNA TGTGCCAGCCAGACAGGGAATAATGAAAAACTGTTTTTT.